These T cell receptor beta chains were read from a single sample in a study of siplizumab effects on memory and regulatory T cells. Libraries were prepared by immunoSEQ multiplex PCR; TCRdb keeps only in-frame clonotypes and omits some of them. The sample holds some 6,000 clones; around 58% are singletons and the top ten take 15%. Sequencing was carried out using effector memory CD8+ T cells sorted from blood. The receptors shown here come from a human donor in good health. Both conserved end residues are part of each CDR3. D genes are given only for firm matches. Not all rows give a size; the values are once, few, many and, for expanded clones, a class.

size: .
D: TRBD1
J: TRBJ2-7
V: TRBV6-1
CDR3: CAMGQETYEQYF
DNA: TGTGCCATGGGACAGGAGACCTACGAGCAGTACTTC

size: .
D: TRBD2
J: TRBJ2-5
V: TRBV30
CDR3: CAWSGGDGETQYF
DNA: TGTGCCTGGAGCGGGGGGGACGGGGAGACCCAGTACTTC

size: .
D: TRBD1
J: TRBJ2-7
V: TRBV29-1
CDR3: CSVKPLNLGQGVHEQYF
DNA: TGCAGCGTTAAGCCCCTCAACCTAGGGCAGGGGGTCCACGAGCAGTACTTC

size: few
D: .
J: TRBJ1-2
V: TRBV10-3
CDR3: CAISESAGATNYGYTF
DNA: TGTGCCATCAGTGAGTCGGCAGGGGCTACCAACTATGGCTACACCTTC

size: .
D: .
J: TRBJ2-6
V: TRBV9
CDR3: CASSPLGRESSGANVLTF
DNA: TGTGCCAGCAGCCCACTAGGCAGAGAGAGCTCTGGGGCCAACGTCCTGACTTTC

size: few
D: .
J: TRBJ2-1
V: TRBV6-4
CDR3: CASSDGSPSGANEQFF
DNA: TGTGCCAGCAGTGACGGGTCCCCGTCGGGGGCCAATGAGCAGTTCTTC

size: few
D: .
J: TRBJ2-2
V: TRBV6-1
CDR3: CASSESGRNTGELFF
DNA: TGTGCCAGCAGTGAATCAGGAAGGAACACCGGGGAGCTGTTTTTT

size: .
D: .
J: TRBJ2-1
V: TRBV6-1
CDR3: CASSERGAGEQFF
DNA: TGTGCCAGCAGTGAACGGGGGGCAGGAGAGCAGTTCTTC

size: .
D: .
J: TRBJ1-1
V: TRBV7-9
CDR3: CASSLGTGPMAAFF
DNA: TGTGCCAGCAGCTTAGGGACGGGACCCATGGCAGCTTTCTTT

size: few
D: .
J: TRBJ2-3
V: TRBV5-1
CDR3: CASSVYGGPDTQYF
DNA: TGCGCCAGCAGCGTCTACGGGGGCCCAGATACGCAGTATTTT

size: .
D: .
J: TRBJ2-3
V: TRBV6-4
CDR3: CASSEETDTDTQYF
DNA: TGTGCCAGCAGTGAAGAGACCGACACAGATACGCAGTATTTT

size: .
D: .
J: TRBJ1-1
V: TRBV9
CDR3: CASSVVGIGGNTEAFF
DNA: TGTGCCAGCAGCGTAGTGGGTATAGGGGGGAACACTGAAGCTTTCTTT

size: .
D: .
J: TRBJ2-1
V: TRBV7-6
CDR3: CASSPTSGGWSNEQFF
DNA: TGTGCCAGCAGCCCAACCTCCGGGGGTTGGTCCAATGAGCAGTTCTTC

size: medium-sized
D: .
J: TRBJ2-7
V: TRBV6-1
CDR3: CASSEEKGGSVYEQYF
DNA: TGTGCCAGCAGTGAAGAGAAGGGAGGCTCTGTCTACGAGCAGTACTTC

size: .
D: TRBD1
J: TRBJ2-5
V: TRBV4-3
CDR3: CASSQEVGTVLGETQYF
DNA: TGCGCCAGCAGCCAAGAAGTGGGGACAGTCCTGGGGGAGACCCAGTACTTC

size: .
D: .
J: TRBJ1-2
V: TRBV1
CDR3: CTSSVVRKTYGYTF
DNA: TGCACCAGCAGTGTTGTGCGAAAGACCTATGGCTACACCTTC

size: .
D: .
J: TRBJ2-5
V: TRBV7-6
CDR3: CASSLAGGSLGTQYF
DNA: TGTGCCAGCAGCTTAGCGGGCGGGTCCCTCGGGACCCAGTACTTC

size: few
D: TRBD1
J: TRBJ2-2
V: TRBV9
CDR3: CASSDTGAGELFF
DNA: TGTGCCAGCAGCGACACAGGGGCCGGGGAGCTGTTTTTT

size: .
D: TRBD1
J: TRBJ1-2
V: TRBV5-5
CDR3: CASSLVFHRGGYTF
DNA: TGTGCCAGCAGCTTGGTCTTTCACAGGGGAGGCTACACCTTC

size: .
D: .
J: TRBJ1-2
V: TRBV10-3
CDR3: CAISVWVTGGYTF
DNA: TGTGCCATCAGTGTTTGGGTAACGGGCGGCTACACCTTC

size: .
D: TRBD1
J: TRBJ1-4
V: TRBV6-1
CDR3: CASSEGDRGSEKLFF
DNA: TGTGCCAGCAGTGAAGGGGACAGGGGGTCTGAAAAACTGTTTTTT

size: .
D: .
J: TRBJ2-1
V: TRBV21-1
CDR3: CASSQLVLRGRPTGTNEQFF
DNA: TGTGCCAGCAGCCAATTGGTCCTCCGTGGGAGGCCCACCGGCACCAATGAGCAGTTCTTC

size: few
D: .
J: TRBJ2-2
V: TRBV6-4
CDR3: CASSEGADTGELFF
DNA: TGTGCCAGCAGTGAGGGAGCGGACACCGGGGAGCTGTTTTTT

size: .
D: TRBD2
J: TRBJ2-7
V: TRBV7-2
CDR3: CASSPPPGTRGGNEQYF
DNA: TGTGCCAGCAGCCCACCTCCGGGGACGCGGGGGGGCAACGAGCAGTACTTC

size: .
D: TRBD1
J: TRBJ1-4
V: TRBV7-6
CDR3: CASSTGTGLTTNEKLFF
DNA: TGTGCCAGCAGCACCGGGACAGGCCTGACAACTAATGAAAAACTGTTTTTT

size: .
D: .
J: TRBJ1-5
V: TRBV23-1
CDR3: CASSQEETGDQPQHF
DNA: TGCGCCAGCAGTCAAGAGGAGACGGGGGATCAGCCCCAGCATTTT

size: .
D: TRBD2
J: TRBJ2-2
V: TRBV6-1
CDR3: CASPGLGTGELFF
DNA: TGTGCCAGCCCGGGACTAGGGACCGGGGAGCTGTTTTTT

size: .
D: .
J: TRBJ1-1
V: TRBV19
CDR3: CASIRVPNTEAFF
DNA: TGTGCCAGTATCCGGGTCCCGAACACTGAAGCTTTCTTT

size: .
D: TRBD1
J: TRBJ1-2
V: TRBV13
CDR3: CASSKPGTGGDGYTF
DNA: TGTGCCAGCAGCAAACCCGGGACAGGAGGAGATGGCTACACCTTC

size: .
D: .
J: TRBJ1-4
V: TRBV19
CDR3: CASSIFGTASEKLFF
DNA: TGTGCCAGTAGTATCTTTGGGACGGCTTCTGAAAAACTGTTTTTT

size: .
D: TRBD1
J: TRBJ1-4
V: TRBV28
CDR3: CASRTSGGTNEKLFF
DNA: TGTGCCAGCAGGACATCAGGGGGAACTAATGAAAAACTGTTTTTT

size: .
D: .
J: TRBJ2-7
V: TRBV7-6
CDR3: CASTSAAYEQYF
DNA: TGTGCCAGCACCTCAGCAGCCTACGAGCAGTACTTC

size: .
D: .
J: TRBJ2-2
V: TRBV6-1
CDR3: CASSPLTTGELFF
DNA: TGTGCCAGCAGCCCATTGACGACCGGGGAGCTGTTTTTT

size: .
D: .
J: TRBJ1-2
V: TRBV4-2
CDR3: CASSPNPSGGSGYGYTF
DNA: TGTGCCAGCAGCCCCAACCCCTCGGGGGGTTCAGGTTATGGCTACACCTTC

size: .
D: TRBD2
J: TRBJ2-5
V: TRBV7-9
CDR3: CASSLALAETQYF
DNA: TGTGCCAGCAGCTTAGCACTAGCGGAGACCCAGTACTTC

size: medium-sized
D: TRBD2
J: TRBJ2-7
V: TRBV4-3
CDR3: CASSQDLGGGLYEQYF
DNA: TGCGCCAGCAGCCAAGATCTCGGGGGGGGCCTCTACGAGCAGTACTTC

size: .
D: .
J: TRBJ2-5
V: TRBV13
CDR3: CASSLLDSSAQYF
DNA: TGTGCCAGCAGCTTACTCGATAGTTCGGCCCAGTACTTC

size: .
D: .
J: TRBJ1-3
V: TRBV6-1
CDR3: CASSYQGAGNTIYF
DNA: TGTGCCAGCAGTTATCAGGGAGCCGGAAACACCATATATTTT

size: .
D: .
J: TRBJ1-5
V: TRBV15
CDR3: CAIGAGASRQPQHF
DNA: TGTGCCATCGGAGCGGGGGCTAGTAGGCAGCCCCAGCATTTT

size: .
D: TRBD1
J: TRBJ2-3
V: TRBV29-1
CDR3: CSGDRGVTDTQYF
DNA: TGCAGCGGAGACAGGGGAGTCACAGATACGCAGTATTTT

size: .
D: .
J: TRBJ2-3
V: TRBV6-4
CDR3: CASSERSTDTQYF
DNA: TGTGCCAGCAGTGAGAGGAGCACAGATACGCAGTATTTT

size: once
D: .
J: TRBJ1-5
V: TRBV19
CDR3: CASTPTSYGGQPQHF
DNA: TGTGCCAGTACCCCTACTTCTTACGGGGGTCAGCCCCAGCATTTT

size: .
D: TRBD2
J: TRBJ2-3
V: TRBV4-1
CDR3: CASSGGGSDTQYF
DNA: TGCGCCAGCAGTGGCGGGGGATCAGATACGCAGTATTTT

size: .
D: .
J: TRBJ2-3
V: TRBV9
CDR3: CASSAHMIGAFSTDTQYF
DNA: TGTGCCAGCAGCGCCCACATGATCGGGGCCTTTAGCACAGATACGCAGTATTTT

size: .
D: TRBD2
J: TRBJ2-3
V: TRBV6-1
CDR3: CASRGAGVSDTQYF
DNA: TGTGCCAGCAGGGGAGCGGGGGTGTCAGATACGCAGTATTTT

size: once
D: .
J: TRBJ1-1
V: TRBV5-6
CDR3: CASSSTVGAFF
DNA: TGTGCCAGCAGCTCTACAGTGGGAGCTTTCTTT

size: .
D: .
J: TRBJ1-6
V: TRBV15
CDR3: CATSRDGGGNSPLHF
DNA: TGTGCCACCAGCAGAGACGGGGGGGGCAATTCACCCCTCCACTTT

size: .
D: TRBD2
J: TRBJ2-1
V: TRBV15
CDR3: CATGLARGGNEQFF
DNA: TGTGCCACAGGCCTGGCACGGGGGGGCAATGAGCAGTTCTTC

size: .
D: .
J: TRBJ1-1
V: TRBV27
CDR3: CASSYSDGNTEAFF
DNA: TGTGCCAGCAGTTACTCGGACGGGAACACTGAAGCTTTCTTT

size: few
D: TRBD2
J: TRBJ2-7
V: TRBV5-1
CDR3: CASSSETSAEQYF
DNA: TGCGCCAGCAGTTCGGAGACTAGCGCTGAGCAGTACTTC

size: .
D: .
J: TRBJ2-2
V: TRBV6-1
CDR3: CASSDLLAGGTGELFF
DNA: TGTGCCAGCAGTGACCTACTGGCGGGCGGCACCGGGGAGCTGTTTTTT

size: .
D: .
J: TRBJ1-2
V: TRBV4-3
CDR3: CASSQALGRQPYGYTF
DNA: TGCGCCAGCAGCCAAGCGTTAGGACGGCAGCCCTATGGCTACACCTTC

size: .
D: .
J: TRBJ2-3
V: TRBV25-1
CDR3: CASSEYSMTDTQYF
DNA: TGTGCCAGCAGTGAATACTCCATGACAGATACGCAGTATTTT

size: .
D: .
J: TRBJ2-3
V: TRBV7-9
CDR3: CASSSDLQLASTDTQYF
DNA: TGTGCCAGCAGCTCCGATTTACAGCTAGCTAGCACAGATACGCAGTATTTT

size: .
D: .
J: TRBJ1-1
V: TRBV5-6
CDR3: CASSLLREHTEAFF
DNA: TGTGCCAGCAGCTTGTTGCGGGAGCACACTGAAGCTTTCTTT